These 17 T cell receptor beta chains were all obtained from the same sample, sequenced in a study of ipilimumab plus nivolumab after autologous stem cell transplantation. Sequencing was performed with immunoSEQ multiplex PCR; in TCRdb, only in-frame clones are kept and a portion is missing. The sample consists of under 25,000 clones, 65% to 85% of them appearing once. Sequenced material: PBMCs, taken in a trial of ipilimumab plus nivolumab as post-transplant consolidation. The receptors stem from a male donor with diffuse large B-cell lymphoma.

This clone was seen just once. The chain links TRBV5-1 to TRBJ2-3; D is possibly TRBD1 (6 bases). Germline lookup yields CDR1 SGHRS and CDR2 YFSETQ. CDR3 length equals 15 residues. V was shortened by 4 bases and J by 1 base, with 13 bases between the two germline ends. The DNA for the CDR3 is TGCGCCAGCAGCCTAGGGTCAGGGGGCACAGATACGCAGTATTTT. As protein: CASSLGSGGTDTQYF.

V usage is TRBV11-3 and J usage is TRBJ1-1, with TRBD1 matching 8 bases. Germline V gene lookup returns CDR1 SGHNT and CDR2 YENEEA. Germline trimming cut 5 bases from V and 4 bases from J; bases unmatched to any gene: 15. The CDR3 has 17 amino acids. The CDR3 loop reads CASSRAAGQGGTTEAFF. In DNA, the CDR3 is TGTGCCAGCAGCCGGGCAGCCGGACAGGGAGGGACCACTGAAGCTTTCTTT.

The chain couples TRBV30 to TRBJ1-1, with D uncertain. The length of the CDR3 is 17 residues. Germline CDR1 is GTSNPN and CDR2 is SVGIG (reference sequence). The germline V and J ends were trimmed by 2 bases and 0 bases, with 19 bases remaining between them. As DNA, the CDR3 is TGTGCCTGGAGTCCCCGGTTTATTCTGGGTGTGAACACTGAAGCTTTCTTT. It codes for CAWSPRFILGVNTEAFF.

The CDR3: CASSRDRGVEKLFF. The CDR3 coding sequence is TGCGCCAGCAGTCGGGACAGGGGAGTTGAAAAACTGTTTTTT. The chain joins TRBV5-1 to TRBJ1-4; 10 bases map to TRBD1. V lost 5 bases to trimming and J lost 7 bases; unmatched junction nucleotides: 5. CDR1 and CDR2 (germline): SGHRS, YFSETQ. The CDR3 totals 14 residues.

In DNA, the CDR3 is TGTGCCAGCAGCTCGCCCGACAGCAACTATGGCTACACCTTC. Protein sequence: CASSSPDSNYGYTF. The chain has TRBV6-6 and TRBJ1-2; possibly TRBD1 for D (5 bases). This CDR3 region has 14 residues. Trimming pared 6 bases from V and 2 bases from J, leaving 13 bases between. Per the germline V gene, CDR1 is MNHNY and CDR2 is SVGAGI (reference sequence).

J is TRBJ1-2 and V is TRBV4-3; the D is unclear. Trimming stripped 7 bases from V and 4 bases from J, with 19 bases between. CDR1 is LGHNA, CDR2 YSLEER, per germline. The CDR3 consists of 15 residues. The CDR3 sequence: CASNTELRNSYGYTF. CDR3 nucleotides: TGCGCCAGCAACACAGAGTTAAGGAATTCCTATGGCTACACCTTC.

As regards this clone: Other DNA sequences in this sample translate to the same CDR3. This chain uses TRBV5-8 with TRBJ1-5; D is possibly TRBD1 (6 bases). Germline CDR1 SGHTS, CDR2 YDEGEE. The CDR3 is 15 amino acids. Trimming shortened V by 2 bases and J by 1 base, and 10 bases separated the two germline ends. The DNA of the CDR3 is TGTGCCAGCAGCTTACAGGGTTACAGCAATCAGCCCCAGCATTTT. Its translation is CASSLQGYSNQPQHF.

V gene TRBV5-4 combines with J gene TRBJ2-5; 7 bases are a match to TRBD1. This CDR3 is built from 16 residues. The V and J ends lost 0 bases and 1 base, in that order; junction bases with no gene match: 6. In germline, CDR1 is SGHNT, CDR2 YYREEE (reference sequence). CDR3 amino acids: CASSLEGWDSQETQYF. DNA for the CDR3: TGTGCCAGCAGCTTGGAGGGATGGGACAGCCAAGAGACCCAGTACTTC.

The gene calls are TRBV6-7 and TRBJ1-6; TRBD1 matches at 7 bases. TRBV6-7 is annotated as an ORF whose role is uncertain. V shed 6 bases and J 4 bases; nucleotides not matched to a gene: 24. The CDR3 loop spans 21 amino acids. The CDR3, as DNA: TGTGCCAGCAGCGACCGTGCCCGGGACAGCCCTTTACTAGATTATAATTCACCCCTCCACTTT. Protein sequence: CASSDRARDSPLLDYNSPLHF.

The table lists this clone with a count of one. The chain recombines TRBV11-2 with TRBJ2-1, with D unclear. Germline CDR1 is SGHAT and CDR2 is FQNNGV. This CDR3 has 15 residues. Trimming removed 0 bases from V and 0 bases from J, with 6 bases in between. The CDR3 DNA sequence: TGTGCCAGCAGCTTAGATCTTAGCTCCTACAATGAGCAGTTCTTC. This translates into CASSLDLSSYNEQFF.

This clone was counted between two and nine times. The V and J genes are TRBV6-1 and TRBJ1-2, with 8 bases matching TRBD1. CDR1 is MNHNS, CDR2 SASEGT, per germline. V lost 1 base to trimming and J lost 8 bases; unmatched junction nucleotides: 6. The CDR3 extends over 14 amino acids. CDR3 DNA sequence: TGTGCCAGCAGTGAAGAGGTACAGGGGGGCGGCTACACCTTC. It is translated as CASSEEVQGGGYTF.

V and J are TRBV9 and TRBJ2-7; D is possibly TRBD1 or TRBD2 (6 bases each). The V end lost 3 bases, the J end lost 2 bases, and 18 bases lay between the germline ends. This CDR3 comprises 16 residues. Germline lookup yields CDR1 SGDLS and CDR2 YYNGEE. CDR3 DNA: TGTGCCAGCAGCGCAACTGGAGGGACACTCACCTACGAGCAGTACTTC. Translation: CASSATGGTLTYEQYF. The full variable domain, in which reference TRBV9 and TRBJ2-7 provide the parts outside the CDR3, is DSGVTQTPKHLITATGQRVTLRCSPRSGDLSVYWYQQSLDQGLQFLIQYYNGEERAKGNILERFSAQQFPDLHSELNLSSLELGDSALYFCASSATGGTLTYEQYFGPGTRLTVT.

The chain joins TRBV29-1 to TRBJ1-1; 7 positions match TRBD1. The CDR3 covers 15 residues. V was clipped by 5 bases and J by 3 bases; unmatched bases: 12. Germline V gene sequence: CDR1 SQVTM, CDR2 ANQGSEA. CDR3 sequence reads: CSVHRTGVSDTEAFF. The CDR3 DNA is TGCAGCGTTCACCGGACAGGTGTGTCCGACACTGAAGCTTTCTTT.

This clone was found once. The CDR3 DNA follows: TGCAGCGTTGGGCAGATGACTGAAGCTTTCTTT. Amino acids: CSVGQMTEAFF. The chain joins TRBV29-1 to TRBJ1-1; D gene uncertain. CDR1 and CDR2 (germline): SQVTM, ANQGSEA. Trimming shortened V by 4 bases and J by 5 bases, and 8 bases separated the two germline ends. CDR3 length: 11 residues.

The rearrangement joins TRBV6-4 to TRBJ2-3; maybe TRBD1 (7 bases). The CDR3 is made up of 15 amino acids. Per the germline V gene, CDR1 is MRHNA and CDR2 is SNTAGT. V lost 3 bases to trimming and J lost 8 bases, with 18 bases between them. The CDR3 protein is CASSEGGQPQGTQYF. CDR3 bases: TGTGCCAGCAGTGAGGGGGGACAGCCTCAGGGTACGCAGTATTTT.

This rearrangement joins TRBV18 to TRBJ2-1; D is undetermined. Germline CDR1 KGHSH, CDR2 LQKENI. This CDR3 spans 14 amino acids. Trimming cost V 2 bases and J 10 bases, with 15 bases left between them. CDR3: CASSPRVKAQEQFF. The CDR3 bases are TGTGCCAGCTCACCAAGGGTGAAGGCCCAGGAGCAGTTCTTC.

The V call is TRBV29-1, the J call TRBJ2-7; D call uncertain. This CDR3 is 11 amino acids long. V gave up 6 bases and J gave up 4 bases, with 10 bases separating them. Germline V gives CDR1 SQVTM, CDR2 ANQGSEA. DNA for the CDR3: TGCAGCGTGATTCGAGATTACGAGCAGTACTTC. Its translation is CSVIRDYEQYF.